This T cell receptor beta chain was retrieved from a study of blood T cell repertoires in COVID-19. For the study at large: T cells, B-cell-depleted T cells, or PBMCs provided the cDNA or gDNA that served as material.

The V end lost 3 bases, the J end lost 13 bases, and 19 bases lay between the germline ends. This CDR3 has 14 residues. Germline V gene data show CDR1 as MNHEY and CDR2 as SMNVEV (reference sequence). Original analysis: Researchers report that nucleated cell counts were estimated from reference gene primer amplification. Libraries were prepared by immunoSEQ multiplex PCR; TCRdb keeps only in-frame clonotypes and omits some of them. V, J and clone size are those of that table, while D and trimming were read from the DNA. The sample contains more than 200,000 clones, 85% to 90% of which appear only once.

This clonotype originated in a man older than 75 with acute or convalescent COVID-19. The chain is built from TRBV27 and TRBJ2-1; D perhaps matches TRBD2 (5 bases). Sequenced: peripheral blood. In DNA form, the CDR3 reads TGTGCCAGCAGTTTCCGGCTACAACTAGGACGACAGTTCTTC. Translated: CASSFRLQLGRQFF.